These 10 T cell receptor beta chains were all obtained from the same sample, sequenced in a study of shared clonotypes between healthy human individuals. The protocol was immunoSEQ multiplex PCR, while the TCRdb copy is restricted to in-frame clones and leaves out a portion. The table records a few million clones, 85% to 95% of them present only once. The sample comprised naive CD4+ T cells from PBMCs. Noted subset: CD45RA+ positively selected. The receptors shown here come from a man aged 18 to 29 in good health. Some clones in this sample may be carry-over from other donors' samples.

The chain couples TRBV4-1 to TRBJ2-7, with 8 bases lining up with TRBD2. The ends lost 0 bases at V and 3 bases at J; junction bases unmatched: 7. The CDR3 has 16 amino acids. In germline, CDR1 is MGHRA, CDR2 YSYEKL. The CDR3 protein is CASSQESSGSLYEQYF. CDR3 in DNA: TGCGCCAGCAGCCAAGAGTCCAGCGGGAGCCTCTACGAGCAGTACTTC.

V and J are TRBV7-3 and TRBJ2-7, with 15 positions matching TRBD2. The trim removed 6 bases at V and 6 bases at J, leaving 3 bases unmatched. The germline V gene encodes CDR1 SGHTA and CDR2 FQGTGA. This CDR3 has 14 residues. The CDR3 spells CASRSGLAGGEQYF. As DNA, the CDR3 is TGTGCCAGCAGGTCGGGACTAGCGGGAGGCGAGCAGTACTTC.

Notes on this clone: Other DNA sequences within the sample encode an identical CDR3. The gene calls are TRBV28 and TRBJ2-6; D is perhaps TRBD1 or TRBD2 (5 bases each). The V gene lost 3 bases and the J gene lost 3 bases, with 9 bases spanning the gap. This CDR3 has 15 residues. Germline lookup yields CDR1 MDHEN and CDR2 SYDVKM. CDR3 residues: CASSFSGSGANVLTF. As DNA, the CDR3 is TGTGCCAGCAGTTTTTCAGGGAGTGGGGCCAACGTCCTGACTTTC.

The rearrangement joins TRBV5-4 to TRBJ2-5; D is possibly TRBD2 (5 bases). Germline values: CDR1 SGHNT, CDR2 YYREEE (reference sequence). V dropped 4 bases and J dropped 4 bases, with 20 bases sitting between them. The CDR3 has 16 amino acids. The CDR3 sequence is CASSPTIPPGGETQYF. CDR3 bases: TGTGCCAGCAGCCCGACTATCCCTCCAGGCGGAGAGACCCAGTACTTC.

This rearrangement joins TRBV29-1 to TRBJ2-1, with D uncertain. CDR3 size: 14 residues. Looked up from germline, CDR1 is SQVTM and CDR2 is ANQGSEA. Trimming removed 2 bases at V and 8 bases at J, with 16 bases between. Here the CDR3 DNA reads TGCAGCGTTGAAACGGTACTATTACGCGATGAGCAGTTCTTC. It translates to CSVETVLLRDEQFF.

About this clone: Other nucleotide sequences from this sample produce the same CDR3. This sequence joins TRBV6-5 and TRBJ2-7, with 9 nucleotides matching TRBD1. This CDR3 has 15 amino acids. After removal of 0 bases from V and 3 bases from J, the junction contained 3 bases not matched to a gene. Germline loops: CDR1 MNHEY, CDR2 SVGAGI. Here the CDR3 reads CASSYSWGQGYEQYF. DNA for the CDR3: TGTGCCAGCAGTTACTCGTGGGGACAGGGCTACGAGCAGTACTTC.

The V call is TRBV7-9, the J call TRBJ2-5, with D maybe TRBD2 (5 bases). The J call is in doubt because the DNA end fits TRBJ2-7 better. CDR1 SEHNR and CDR2 FQNEAQ come from the germline V gene (reference sequence). The CDR3 covers 15 residues. The CDR3 here is CASSPYSGSSYEQYF. Written as DNA, the CDR3 is TGTGCCAGCAGCCCTTACAGCGGTTCTTCCTACGAGCAGTACTTC.

On this clone itself: The sample contains more than one DNA sequence encoding this CDR3. The J gene is TRBJ2-7, the V gene TRBV6-6; 10 bases map to TRBD2. CDR3 length: 16 residues. Germline V lookup: CDR1 MNHNY, CDR2 SVGAGI (reference sequence). V gave up 0 bases and J gave up 2 bases; unmatched junction bases: 4. CDR3 sequence (DNA): TGTGCCAGCAGTTACTCGTTTAGCGGGAGGACCTACGAGCAGTACTTC. Protein: CASSYSFSGRTYEQYF.

This sequence joins TRBV27 and TRBJ2-3; no clear D gene. The germline V gene has CDR1 MNHEY and CDR2 SMNVEV (reference sequence). This CDR3 contains 14 residues. With 2 bases removed from V and 2 bases from J, the gap between germline ends came to 8 bases. The CDR3 nucleotides are TGTGCCAGCAGTTTACTCCAGGCCACAGATACGCAGTATTTT. Translation: CASSLLQATDTQYF.

This rearrangement joins TRBV5-1 to TRBJ2-4; 12 bases map to TRBD1. The V gene's germline CDR1 is SGHRS and CDR2 YFSETQ. V lost 2 bases, J lost 3 bases, and 9 bases stayed unmatched. There are 18 residues in the CDR3. The CDR3 nucleotides are TGCGCCAGCAGCTTACATGGGACAGGGGGCTCAGGCAAAAACATTCAGTACTTC. It yields the protein CASSLHGTGGSGKNIQYF.